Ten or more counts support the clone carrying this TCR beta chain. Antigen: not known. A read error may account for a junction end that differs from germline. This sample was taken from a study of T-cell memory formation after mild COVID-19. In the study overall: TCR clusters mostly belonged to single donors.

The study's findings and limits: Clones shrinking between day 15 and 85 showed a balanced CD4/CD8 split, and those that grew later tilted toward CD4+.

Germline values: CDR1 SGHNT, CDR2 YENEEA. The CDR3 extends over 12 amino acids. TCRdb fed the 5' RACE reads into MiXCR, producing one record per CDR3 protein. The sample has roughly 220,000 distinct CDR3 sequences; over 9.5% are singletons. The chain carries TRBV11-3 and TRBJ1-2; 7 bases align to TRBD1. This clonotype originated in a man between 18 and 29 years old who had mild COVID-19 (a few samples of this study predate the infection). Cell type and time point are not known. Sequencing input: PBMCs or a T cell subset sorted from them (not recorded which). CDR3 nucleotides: TGTGCCAGCAGCCAAACATCCGGGACAGTCGTCTTC. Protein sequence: CASSQTSGTVVF.